The 26 T cell receptor beta chains reported below all come from one sample, sequenced in a study of T cell repertoires in cytomegalovirus infection. From the reads, TCRdb called clonotypes with MiXCR, one entry per CDR3 protein. The repertoire includes around 630,000 distinct CDR3 sequences, about 24% of them detected once, and 7% to 9% sits in the top ten. The sequenced material came from CD8+ T cells from PBMCs. These receptors came from a human donor in good health (CMV status not recorded). Some clones in this sample may be carry-over from other donors' samples.

This clonotype came up many times. The CDR3 ends on some other residue instead of the conserved phenylalanine or tryptophan, so this is likely a read error. The chain is built from TRBV6-1 and TRBJ2-5; perhaps TRBD1 as D (5 bases). The CDR3 contains 15 residues. From germline, CDR1 is MNHNS and CDR2 SASEGT. V was clipped by 1 base and J by 7 bases, with 16 bases between them. In nucleotides, the CDR3 is TGTGCCAGCAGTGAAGAAACAGGCGTCTGGGGGACCCAGTACTCC. Translating gives CASSEETGVWGTQYS.

A few counts support this clonotype. The rearrangement links TRBV10-2 to TRBJ2-1; 8 bases map to TRBD1. The trim removed 2 bases at V and 5 bases at J, leaving 5 bases unmatched. The CDR3 spans 15 residues. Germline loops: CDR1 WSHSY, CDR2 SAAADI. CDR3: CASSETGGSHNEQFF. CDR3 bases: TGCGCCAGCAGTGAGACAGGGGGGAGTCACAATGAGCAGTTCTTC.

At least ten counts were recorded for this clonotype. The chain is built from TRBV7-2 and TRBJ1-4; TRBD1 matches 7 bases. The CDR3 runs 15 residues. V lost 1 base and J lost 8; bases outside the gene matches: 7. Germline CDR1 and CDR2: SGHTA and FQGNSA. The DNA of the CDR3 is TGTGCCAGCAGCTTAGTCACAGGGGAAGGGGAAAAACTGTTTTTT. Translating it yields CASSLVTGEGEKLFF. Combining the CDR3 with reference TRBV7-2 and TRBJ1-4 gives the whole variable domain GAGVSQSPSNKVTEKGKDVELRCDPISGHTALYWYRQSLGQGLEFLIYFQGNSAPDKSGLPSDRFSAERTGGSVSTLTIQRTQQEDSAVYLCASSLVTGEGEKLFFGSGTQLSVL.

This clonotype was found a few times. One junction end does not reproduce the germline sequence, and a read error may be involved. This chain uses TRBV7-7 with TRBJ2-3; the D gene is possibly TRBD2 (5 bases). The CDR3 spans 15 residues. The germline V gene encodes CDR1 SSHAT and CDR2 FNYEAQ (reference sequence). The CDR3 here is CASSSGLTSTDTQYF. Written as DNA, the CDR3 is TGTGCTAGCAGTTCGGGATTAACTAGCACAGATACGCAGTATTTT.

This clonotype has just a few counts. The chain employs TRBV14 and TRBJ2-5; TRBD1 matches at 8 bases. This CDR3 has 17 residues. The V gene's germline CDR1 is SGHDN and CDR2 FVKESK. With V trimmed by 1 base and J by 2 bases, 9 bases remained unmatched. The CDR3 DNA reads as TGTGCCAGCAGCCAAGGATTCCAGGGGGCCCCACAAGAGACCCAGTACTTC. As protein: CASSQGFQGAPQETQYF.

The V call is TRBV6-2 or TRBV6-3, the J call TRBJ2-7, with TRBD1 as a possible D gene (6 bases). Between the trimmed V and J ends, which lost 4 bases and 7 bases, there was a span of 20 bases. The CDR3 consists of 15 residues. CDR1 MNHEY and CDR2 SVGEGT come from the germline V gene. Here the CDR3 reads CASSSYYREGLEQYF. In DNA form, the CDR3 reads TGTGCCAGCAGTTCCTACTACAGGGAAGGGTTAGAGCAGTACTTC.

Only a few counts were recorded for this clonotype. CDR3 DNA: TGTGCTAGTGGCTTCGTAACCGGACAAGAGAACTATGGCTACACCTTC. Translated: CASGFVTGQENYGYTF. The V gene is TRBV12-5, the J gene TRBJ1-2; possible D gene TRBD1, 5 bases. V was cut by 6 bases and J by 2 bases, with 19 bases left in between. The CDR3 extends over 16 amino acids. Germline loops: CDR1 LGHNT, CDR2 FRNRAP.

This clonotype was seen more than once but under ten times. The chain has TRBV6-5 and TRBJ2-3; D gene ambiguous. With 1 base removed from V and 4 bases from J, the gap between germline ends came to 12 bases. This CDR3 contains 15 residues. Germline-derived CDR1 and CDR2 are MNHEY and SVGAGI. The CDR3 protein is CASSYLRPSPDTQYF. The DNA for the CDR3 is TGTGCCAGCAGTTACTTACGCCCGTCCCCAGATACGCAGTATTTT.

This chain links TRBV20-1 with TRBJ1-5; 9 bases are shared with TRBD1. The CDR3 sequence is 14 residues long. Germline V gene lookup returns CDR1 DFQATT and CDR2 SNEGSKA (reference sequence). Trimming removed 3 bases from V and 9 bases from J; junction bases left unmatched: 9. The DNA for the CDR3 is TGCAGTGCTAGCCCGGGACAGGGTCAGGCGCCCCAGCATTTT. This sequence encodes CSASPGQGQAPQHF.

The J gene is TRBJ1-1, the V gene TRBV19; 8 bases map to TRBD1. After removal of 8 bases from V and 7 bases from J, the junction contained 6 bases not matched to a gene. The CDR3 is 12 residues long. The germline V gene has CDR1 LNHDA and CDR2 SQIVND (reference sequence). CDR3: CASRTGKNEAFF. For the CDR3, the DNA is TGTGCCAGTCGGACAGGGAAAAATGAAGCTTTCTTT.

This clonotype showed up just a few times. CDR3 in amino acids: CASSSRDNGYQETQYF. The CDR3, as DNA: TGTGCCAGCAGTTCCCGGGACAACGGGTACCAAGAGACCCAGTACTTC. J is TRBJ2-5 and V is TRBV28, with D possibly TRBD1 on 6 matching bases. CDR3 length: 16 amino acids. Trimming shortened V by 4 bases and J by 0 bases, and 15 bases separated the two germline ends. In germline, CDR1 is MDHEN, CDR2 SYDVKM.

This clonotype was recorded at least ten times. This rearrangement joins TRBV7-2 to TRBJ2-1; 9 bases align to TRBD2. CDR3 size: 15 residues. The J segment lost 8 bases and the V segment lost 5 bases, leaving 10 bases of the junction unmatched. Germline CDR1 SGHTA, CDR2 FQGNSA. CDR3 region: CASSPRRGGVDEQFF. For the CDR3, the DNA is TGTGCCAGCAGCCCGAGGCGCGGGGGGGTGGATGAGCAGTTCTTC.

Of note for this clonotype: A much larger clonotype is one base distant, so this may be a read error. The chain carries TRBV7-2 and TRBJ1-1; no clear D gene. Trimming took 5 bases from V and 4 from J, leaving 11 bases between them. This CDR3 contains 13 residues. CDR1 is SGHTA, CDR2 FQGNSA, per germline. For the CDR3, the DNA is TGTGCCAGCAGCCCAGGACGGGCCACTGAAGCTTTCTTT. It is translated as CASSPGRATEAFF.

There are many counts of this clonotype. This rearrangement joins TRBV7-2 to TRBJ2-7, with D tentatively TRBD2 (7 bases). Trimming removed 5 bases from V and 6 bases from J, with 14 bases in between. This CDR3 is 13 amino acids long. Germline CDR1 and CDR2: SGHTA and FQGNSA. CDR3 residues: CASSNRGGIEQYF. The CDR3 DNA follows: TGTGCCAGCAGCAATAGGGGGGGGATCGAGCAGTACTTC.

The chain couples TRBV20-1 to TRBJ1-5; 9 nucleotides match TRBD1. This CDR3 is built from 17 residues. V lost 5 bases, J lost 2 bases, and 13 bases stayed unmatched. The germline gives CDR1 DFQATT, CDR2 SNEGSKA (reference sequence). The CDR3 reads CSALPQGDRVGNQPQHF. The CDR3 nucleotides are TGCAGTGCTCTCCCCCAGGGGGACAGGGTTGGCAATCAGCCCCAGCATTTT.

This clonotype was detected ten times or more. The rearrangement links TRBV7-6 to TRBJ2-3, with 7 positions matching TRBD1. This CDR3 region has 15 residues. V was pared by 2 bases and J by 4 bases, with 6 bases of the junction left unmatched. In germline, CDR1 is SGHVS, CDR2 FNYEAQ. The CDR3: CASSLYAGQADTQYF. CDR3 coding DNA: TGTGCCAGCAGCTTATACGCCGGACAGGCAGATACGCAGTATTTT.

The sample holds a few counts of this clonotype. The chain couples TRBV9 to TRBJ2-2; 10 positions match TRBD2. Germline-derived CDR1 and CDR2 are SGDLS and YYNGEE. This CDR3 comprises 17 residues. V shed 0 bases and J 4 bases; nucleotides not matched to a gene: 6. CDR3 DNA: TGTGCCAGCAGCGTAGTTACTAGCGGGGTGATCACCGGGGAGCTGTTTTTT. Translating it yields CASSVVTSGVITGELFF.

This clonotype was counted only a few times. The V call is TRBV11-1, the J call TRBJ1-1; 11 nucleotides agree with TRBD1. The CDR3 totals 14 residues. In germline, CDR1 is SGHAT, CDR2 FQDESV (reference sequence). J gave up 5 bases and V 7 bases, and 6 bases lay outside the gene matches. The CDR3 loop is CASMGDRGATEAFF. Written as DNA, the CDR3 is TGTGCCAGCATGGGGGACAGGGGGGCGACTGAAGCTTTCTTT.

The chain couples TRBV7-9 to TRBJ2-1; TRBD1 matches 9 bases. CDR3 length: 16 residues. The germline V gene has CDR1 SEHNR and CDR2 FQNEAQ (reference sequence). V shed 5 bases and J 8 bases; nucleotides not matched to a gene: 13. For the CDR3, the DNA is TGTGCCAGCAGCGACTTCGGGACAGGGTTTCTGGATGAGCAGTTCTTC. It is translated as CASSDFGTGFLDEQFF.

This clonotype occurred many times. This chain links TRBV6-1 with TRBJ2-5; the match to TRBD2 covers 9 bases. The V gene end was trimmed by 5 bases and the J gene end by 0 bases; junction bases not matched to a gene: 7. This CDR3 contains 16 residues. Per the germline V gene, CDR1 is MNHNS and CDR2 is SASEGT. CDR3 nucleotide sequence: TGTGCCAGCAGTCTAAGACTAGCGGTGAACCAAGAGACCCAGTACTTC. It specifies CASSLRLAVNQETQYF.

This clonotype was seen repeatedly, ten times or more. The rearrangement links TRBV25-1 to TRBJ1-6; D not certain. The CDR3 is 14 amino acids. Germline V CDR1 and CDR2: MGHDK, SYGVNS. Trimming cost V 2 bases and J 4 bases, with 6 bases left between them. This chain's CDR3 is CASSEAGYNSPLHF. The CDR3 DNA reads as TGTGCCAGCAGTGAAGCTGGGTATAATTCACCCCTCCACTTT.

This clonotype occurred many times. The rearrangement uses TRBV2 and TRBJ2-7; D not resolved. CDR3 length equals 14 residues. Germline CDR1 and CDR2: SNHLY and FYNNEI. V dropped 3 bases and J dropped 3 bases, with 12 bases sitting between them. The CDR3 nucleotides read TGTGCCAGCAGTGAGGATAGCAGATACTACGAGCAGTACGTC. Encoded protein: CASSEDSRYYEQYV.

V is TRBV14 and J is TRBJ2-1; TRBD1 matches 9 bases. With V trimmed by 1 base and J by 1 base, 5 bases remained unmatched. CDR1 SGHDN and CDR2 FVKESK come from the germline V gene. The CDR3 extends over 17 amino acids. Here the CDR3 reads CASSQVYRGPSYNEQFF. The DNA for the CDR3 is TGTGCCAGCAGCCAAGTGTACAGGGGGCCTTCCTACAATGAGCAGTTCTTC.

This clonotype has ten or more counts. CDR3 nucleotide sequence: TGTGCCAGCGGAACAGGGGCCGTGTATGGCTACACCTTC. Translated: CASGTGAVYGYTF. The chain joins TRBV7-2 to TRBJ1-2, with 7 bases fitting TRBD1. This CDR3 region has 13 residues. V shed 8 bases, J shed 5 bases, and the junction held 8 bases outside the gene matches. Germline CDR1 SGHTA, CDR2 FQGNSA.

There are a few counts of this clonotype. V is TRBV3-1 and J is TRBJ1-1, with D possibly being TRBD1 (5 bases). V was cut by 6 bases and J by 1 base, with 15 bases left in between. The CDR3 runs 15 residues. Germline-derived CDR1 and CDR2 are LGHDT and YNNKEL (reference sequence). The CDR3 DNA is TGTGCCAGCAGGCCGGACCAGGGTACGAACACTGAAGCTTTCTTT. Protein product: CASRPDQGTNTEAFF. The full variable domain, rest sourced from reference TRBV3-1 and TRBJ1-1, is DTAVSQTPKYLVTQMGNDKSIKCEQNLGHDTMYWYKQDSKKFLKIMFSYNNKELIINETVPNRFSPKSPDKAHLNLHINSLELGDSAVYFCASRPDQGTNTEAFFGQGTRLTVV.

This clonotype was seen at least ten times. The rearrangement joins TRBV7-2 to TRBJ1-5; 7 nucleotides agree with TRBD1. Germline V gene data show CDR1 as SGHTA and CDR2 as FQGNSA. Trimming at V came to 0 bases and at J to 10 bases, leaving 9 bases not matched to a gene. CDR3 length: 15 amino acids. The CDR3 sequence is CASSLAETGIFPQHF. CDR3 bases: TGTGCCAGCAGCTTAGCCGAGACAGGGATATTTCCCCAGCATTTT.